These 25 T cell receptor beta chains were sequenced from one sample in a study of blood T cell repertoires in COVID-19. Generated by immunoSEQ multiplex PCR, the TCRdb table keeps only in-frame clones and is missing some. Counted here are around 700,000 clones, approximately 90% occurring once; the ten biggest clones make up about 0.24%. The source material was peripheral blood. Receptors were obtained from a woman between 18 and 30 years old with acute or convalescent COVID-19.

The rearrangement joins TRBV6-2 or TRBV6-3 to TRBJ1-5; D gene unclear. The CDR3 consists of 13 residues. V was shortened by 5 bases and J by 5 bases, with 10 bases between the two germline ends. Germline loops: CDR1 MNHEY, CDR2 SVGEGT. The CDR3 loop reads CASSRELYQPQHF. The CDR3, as DNA: TGTGCCAGCAGTCGCGAGCTCTATCAGCCCCAGCATTTT.

V gene TRBV30 combines with J gene TRBJ1-1; 8 bases fit TRBD1. This CDR3 has 15 amino acids. CDR1 and CDR2 from the germline V gene are GTSNPN and SVGIG (reference sequence). With V trimmed by 3 bases and J by 5 bases, 11 bases remained unmatched. The CDR3 sequence is CAWSSGGTGRTEAFF. CDR3 in DNA: TGTGCCTGGAGCTCAGGGGGGACAGGCCGAACTGAAGCTTTCTTT. Supplemented by reference TRBV30 and TRBJ1-1, the full variable domain reads SQTIHQWPATLVQPVGSPLSLECTVEGTSNPNLYWYRQAAGRGLQLLFYSVGIGQISSEVPQNLSASRPQDRQFILSSKKLLLSDSGFYLCAWSSGGTGRTEAFFGQGTRLTVV.

The V call is TRBV13, the J call TRBJ2-1, with TRBD2 matching 7 bases. There are 14 residues in the CDR3. Germline lookup yields CDR1 PRHDT and CDR2 FYEKMQ (reference sequence). V shed 0 bases, J shed 13 bases, and the junction held 9 bases outside the gene matches. CDR3 in amino acids: CASSLGRSVAGQFF. The CDR3 nucleotides read TGTGCCAGCAGCTTAGGCCGGTCGGTAGCGGGTCAGTTCTTC.

A few counts support this clone. The rearrangement links TRBV24-1 to TRBJ1-5; 7 bases match TRBD1. CDR3 length equals 15 residues. V trimming: 3 bases; J trimming: 0 bases; junction bases outside the gene matches: 1. Germline CDR1 KGHDR, CDR2 SFDVKD. This chain's CDR3 is CATSDAGGSNQPQHF. In DNA, the CDR3 is TGTGCCACCAGTGATGCAGGGGGTAGCAATCAGCCCCAGCATTTT.

This rearrangement joins TRBV3-1 (or the pseudogene TRBV3-2) to TRBJ1-1; 12 bases match TRBD1. The CDR3 extends over 14 amino acids. The germline CDR1 and CDR2 sequences are LGHDT and YNNKEL (reference sequence). The junction had 4 bases not matched to a gene; V was cut back by 4 bases and J by 7 bases. The CDR3 coding sequence is TGTGCCAGCAGCCGGGGACAGGGGGCCGTTGAAGCTTTCTTT. Translated, it gives CASSRGQGAVEAFF.

The V gene is TRBV19, the J gene TRBJ1-1; 9 positions agree with TRBD1. V lost 7 bases, J lost 5 bases, and 5 bases stayed unmatched. This CDR3 contains 13 residues. The germline gives CDR1 LNHDA, CDR2 SQIVND (reference sequence). The CDR3 loop reads CASNGQGITEAFF. For the CDR3, the DNA is TGTGCCAGTAATGGACAGGGGATAACTGAAGCTTTCTTT.

The genes are TRBV10-3 and TRBJ1-2, with TRBD1 as a possible D gene (6 bases). Trimming took 9 bases from V and 4 from J, leaving 15 bases between them. Germline V gives CDR1 ENHRY, CDR2 SYGVKD. The CDR3 is 13 amino acids. CDR3 protein: CAIGQPVSYGYTF. CDR3 bases: TGTGCCATAGGACAGCCAGTTTCCTATGGCTACACCTTC.

This clone was seen only a few times. The chain employs TRBV5-1 and TRBJ1-1; 9 bases agree with TRBD1. V trimming: 5 bases; J trimming: 2 bases; junction bases outside the gene matches: 4. Germline V gene data show CDR1 as SGHRS and CDR2 as YFSETQ. The CDR3 spans 14 residues. The CDR3 is CASRGTGGNTEAFF. The CDR3 region has the DNA TGCGCCAGCAGGGGAACAGGGGGCAACACTGAAGCTTTCTTT.

The chain combines TRBV6-5 with TRBJ1-5; D is uncertain. Trimming shortened V by 8 bases and J by 1 base, and 12 bases separated the two germline ends. This CDR3 is 14 amino acids long. Germline assignment: CDR1 MNHEY and CDR2 SVGAGI. This CDR3 reads CASRLTRSNQPQHF. CDR3 bases: TGTGCCAGCCGCCTAACGCGGAGCAATCAGCCCCAGCATTTT.

DNA of the CDR3: TGTGCCAGCAGCCCGGGGGGCTCCCACACAGATACGCAGTATTTT. This gives the protein CASSPGGSHTDTQYF. The V call is TRBV7-2, the J call TRBJ2-3, with TRBD2 as a possible D gene (7 bases). CDR3 length: 15 residues. CDR1 SGHTA and CDR2 FQGNSA come from the germline V gene. Trimming removed 5 bases at V and 2 bases at J, with 14 bases between.

This clone was observed a single time. The chain combines TRBV7-3 with TRBJ2-5; 8 bases are shared with TRBD1. Trimming cost V 5 bases and J 1 base; bases outside gene matches: 6. Germline V gene sequence: CDR1 SGHTA, CDR2 FQGTGA. The CDR3 extends over 15 amino acids. Here the CDR3 DNA reads TGTGCCAGCAGCCGTCTAGGACAGGGCCAAGAGACCCAGTACTTC. It codes for CASSRLGQGQETQYF.

The rearrangement links TRBV6-5 to TRBJ2-2, with 7 positions matching TRBD1. Germline V gene lookup returns CDR1 MNHEY and CDR2 SVGAGI. Trimming removed 9 bases from V and 4 bases from J; junction bases left unmatched: 8. This CDR3 is 14 amino acids long. The CDR3 here is CASATGASTGELFF. In DNA, the CDR3 is TGTGCCAGTGCTACAGGGGCCAGCACCGGGGAGCTGTTTTTT.

This clone was seen only once. The genes are TRBV7-7 and TRBJ2-7, with 12 bases matching TRBD1. V was clipped by 5 bases and J by 2 bases; unmatched bases: 4. CDR3 length: 15 residues. Looked up from germline, CDR1 is SSHAT and CDR2 is FNYEAQ (reference sequence). CDR3 protein: CASSPGTGGAYEQYF. CDR3 in DNA: TGTGCCAGCAGCCCCGGGACAGGGGGCGCCTACGAGCAGTACTTC.

The rearrangement joins TRBV5-6 to TRBJ1-5; 9 positions agree with TRBD1. Germline lookup yields CDR1 SGHDT and CDR2 YYEEEE. V lost 4 bases and J lost 3; bases outside the gene matches: 5. The CDR3 is made up of 15 amino acids. The CDR3 DNA reads TGTGCCAGCAGCCCATGGGACAGGGCCAATCAGCCCCAGCATTTT. This gives the protein CASSPWDRANQPQHF.

This chain uses TRBV2 with TRBJ1-2; a possible D gene is TRBD1 (6 bases). Germline CDR1 reads SNHLY; CDR2 reads FYNNEI. The CDR3 is 15 amino acids. The V end lost 5 bases, the J end lost 0 bases, and 13 bases lay between the germline ends. This chain's CDR3 is CASSSGQITNYGYTF. The DNA for the CDR3 is TGTGCCAGCAGTTCCGGACAGATTACTAACTATGGCTACACCTTC.

The chain carries TRBV20-1 and TRBJ1-3; D unresolved. Germline V gene sequence: CDR1 DFQATT, CDR2 SNEGSKA (reference sequence). The length of the CDR3 is 11 residues. V was shortened by 5 bases and J by 4 bases, with 6 bases between the two germline ends. The CDR3 spells CSAPRGNTIYF. The DNA for the CDR3 is TGCAGTGCTCCGCGGGGAAACACCATATATTTT.

The chain recombines TRBV27 with TRBJ2-7, with D possibly being TRBD1 (5 bases). The CDR3 consists of 16 residues. CDR1 is MNHEY, CDR2 SMNVEV, per germline (reference sequence). V lost 0 bases and J 3 bases, leaving 15 bases between the germline ends. CDR3 amino acids: CASSLSKPQGFYEQYF. The DNA for the CDR3 is TGTGCCAGCAGTTTATCGAAACCGCAGGGCTTCTACGAGCAGTACTTC.

The V gene is TRBV11-2, the J gene TRBJ1-1; no reliable D call. Germline CDR1 and CDR2: SGHAT and FQNNGV. The V end was cut by 3 bases, the J end by 6 bases, with 5 bases between. CDR3 length: 11 amino acids. DNA for the CDR3: TGTGCCAGCAGCTTTCGGTCTGAAGCTTTCTTT. Translation: CASSFRSEAFF.

The CDR3 DNA is TGTGCCAGCAGCTTTAGGCCGGGACAGATGAACACTGAAGCTTTCTTT. The encoded protein is CASSFRPGQMNTEAFF. This rearrangement joins TRBV5-8 to TRBJ1-1, with 7 bases lining up with TRBD1. J lost 0 bases, V lost 2 bases, and 7 bases had no gene match. The germline V gene has CDR1 SGHTS and CDR2 YDEGEE. The CDR3 has 16 amino acids.

The J gene is TRBJ1-1, the V gene TRBV21-1. TRBV21-1 is a pseudogene locus. The CDR3 length is 16 residues. CDR3 loop: CASSKEEGPLNTEAFF. The CDR3 DNA sequence: TGTGCCAGCAGCAAAGAGGAGGGGCCCTTGAACACTGAAGCTTTCTTT.

This clone was detected once. The V call is TRBV14, the J call TRBJ2-3; 13 nucleotides line up with TRBD2. Looked up from germline, CDR1 is SGHDN and CDR2 is FVKESK. The CDR3 totals 19 residues. Unmatched junction bases numbered 8, after V lost 0 bases and J lost 2 bases. In DNA, the CDR3 is TGTGCCAGCAGCCAAGATCTAGGGACTAGCGGGACCTACACAGATACGCAGTATTTT. Protein: CASSQDLGTSGTYTDTQYF.

This chain joins TRBV5-1 and TRBJ2-1, with 11 bases fitting TRBD2. The CDR3 totals 16 residues. J lost 5 bases, V lost 0 bases, and 4 bases had no gene match. CDR1 SGHRS and CDR2 YFSETQ come from the germline V gene. The CDR3 DNA reads as TGCGCCAGCAGCTTGGCCCCTAGCGGGGGGAACAATGAGCAGTTCTTC. Translation gives CASSLAPSGGNNEQFF.

The chain is built from TRBV19 and TRBJ2-1, with TRBD1 matching over 7 bases. This CDR3 has 12 amino acids. Per germline, CDR1 LNHDA and CDR2 SQIVND (reference sequence). The V and J ends lost 4 bases and 8 bases, in that order; junction bases with no gene match: 2. This CDR3 is CASSNRGDEQFF. The CDR3 DNA is TGTGCCAGTAGTAACAGGGGTGATGAGCAGTTCTTC. The complete variable domain, with remaining parts taken from reference TRBV19 and TRBJ2-1, reads DGGITQSPKYLFRKEGQNVTLSCEQNLNHDAMYWYRQDPGQGLRLIYYSQIVNDFQKGDIAEGYSVSREKKESFPLTVTSAQKNPTAFYLCASSNRGDEQFFGPGTRLTVL.

V gene TRBV4-1 combines with J gene TRBJ1-4; D is unresolved. Germline V gene sequence: CDR1 MGHRA, CDR2 YSYEKL. Trimming cost V 0 bases and J 0 bases, with 5 bases left between them. CDR3 length: 15 amino acids. CDR3 residues: CASSQESATNEKLFF. DNA of the CDR3: TGCGCCAGCAGCCAAGAGAGTGCAACTAATGAAAAACTGTTTTTT.

This clone has a handful of counts. V usage is TRBV10-3 and J usage is TRBJ1-3; TRBD1 agrees at 7 bases. There are 16 residues in the CDR3. In germline, CDR1 is ENHRY, CDR2 SYGVKD. Trimming at V came to 5 bases and at J to 1 base, leaving 8 bases not matched to a gene. The CDR3 DNA reads TGTGCCATCAGTCCGGACAGGACTTCTTCTGGAAACACCATATATTTT. Protein product: CAISPDRTSSGNTIYF.